These 21 T cell receptor beta chains share one sample of origin, sequenced in a study of blood T cell repertoires in COVID-19. TCRdb's table, derived via immunoSEQ multiplex PCR, lists solely in-frame clones and lacks some. Of around 260,000 clones in the sample, around 84% were seen once. The sequencing sample was made of PBMCs or T cells enriched from blood (not recorded which). These TCRs come from a man in his thirties or forties with acute COVID-19.

This sequence joins TRBV7-9 and TRBJ1-5; 8 bases fit TRBD1. Germline CDR1 is SEHNR and CDR2 is FQNEAQ (reference sequence). CDR3 size: 14 residues. The junction had 7 bases not matched to a gene; V was cut back by 5 bases and J by 7 bases. CDR3 protein: CASSVDRGVQPQHF. CDR3 DNA sequence: TGTGCCAGCAGCGTTGACAGGGGAGTCCAGCCCCAGCATTTT.

The chain joins TRBV2 to TRBJ1-1; 9 positions match TRBD1. J gave up 3 bases and V 4 bases, and 3 bases lay outside the gene matches. Germline CDR1 SNHLY, CDR2 FYNNEI. This CDR3 spans 14 amino acids. This CDR3 reads CASSGNRGHTEAFF. CDR3 nucleotides: TGTGCCAGCAGTGGTAACAGGGGGCACACTGAAGCTTTCTTT.

The J gene is TRBJ2-5, the V gene TRBV5-4; D is possibly TRBD2 (5 bases). The CDR3 is 15 amino acids. Trimming left V 3 bases short and J 5 bases short, with 17 bases between. Germline V gene lookup returns CDR1 SGHNT and CDR2 YYREEE (reference sequence). The CDR3 protein is CASSSTLVTSETQYF. The CDR3 region has the DNA TGTGCCAGCAGCTCGACACTAGTAACCTCTGAGACCCAGTACTTC. The entire variable domain, with the rest obtained from reference TRBV5-4 and TRBJ2-5, is as follows: ETGVTQSPTHLIKTRGQQVTLRCSSQSGHNTVSWYQQALGQGPQFIFQYYREEENGRGNFPPRFSGLQFPNYSSELNVNALELDDSALYLCASSSTLVTSETQYFGPGTRLLVL.

The CDR3 reads CASSFPQGFHTEAFF. In DNA, the CDR3 is TGTGCCAGCAGTTTTCCTCAGGGGTTTCACACTGAAGCTTTCTTT. The rearrangement joins TRBV11-3 to TRBJ1-1; maybe TRBD1 (6 bases). CDR3 length: 15 amino acids. V was clipped by 6 bases and J by 3 bases, with 17 bases between them. Looked up from germline, CDR1 is SGHNT and CDR2 is YENEEA.

The chain employs TRBV29-1 and TRBJ1-2; TRBD1 aligns across 9 bases. Germline-derived CDR1 and CDR2 are SQVTM and ANQGSEA. CDR3 length equals 15 residues. The junction had 10 bases not matched to a gene; V was cut back by 1 base and J by 7 bases. CDR3 DNA sequence: TGCAGCGTTGAAGTAGTGGGACAGGGTTCGGGTGGCTACACCTTC. This gives the protein CSVEVVGQGSGGYTF.

This clone has more than one count but fewer than ten. The chain carries TRBV7-8 and TRBJ1-6; 8 bases line up with TRBD1. This CDR3 is 14 amino acids long. J lost 10 bases, V lost 7 bases, and 9 bases had no gene match. CDR1 is SGHVS and CDR2 is FQNEAQ in the germline V gene. CDR3 in amino acids: CASTIRQGQSPLHF. CDR3 sequence (DNA): TGTGCCAGCACCATAAGACAGGGGCAGTCACCCCTCCACTTT.

The chain combines TRBV5-8 with TRBJ2-7; D may be TRBD2 (6 bases). The germline V gene encodes CDR1 SGHTS and CDR2 YDEGEE. Trimming took off 7 bases at V and 4 bases at J, with 9 bases between the two ends. The CDR3 is 11 residues long. CDR3 coding DNA: TGTGCCAGCCGCAGCGGGTACGAGCAGTACGTC. Encoded protein: CASRSGYEQYV.

The rearrangement joins TRBV19 to TRBJ1-3; D gene unclear. Germline-derived CDR1 and CDR2 are LNHDA and SQIVND (reference sequence). This CDR3 region has 16 residues. The ends were cut back, 4 bases at V and 0 bases at J, with 13 bases in the middle. CDR3 in amino acids: CASSTLAALSGNTIYF. CDR3 in DNA: TGTGCCAGTAGTACCCTAGCTGCTCTCTCTGGAAACACCATATATTTT.

J is TRBJ2-3 and V is TRBV13, with TRBD2 as a possible D gene (5 bases). Per germline, CDR1 PRHDT and CDR2 FYEKMQ (reference sequence). Trimming removed 5 bases at V and 8 bases at J, with 14 bases between. The CDR3 has 13 residues. CDR3 sequence (DNA): TGTGCCAGCAGCCAACGACGCGGAGGTACGCAGTATTTT. Protein sequence: CASSQRRGGTQYF.

The chain employs TRBV7-2 and TRBJ1-5; D unclear. V was shortened by 1 base and J by 0 bases, with 4 bases between the two germline ends. Germline CDR1 SGHTA, CDR2 FQGNSA. The CDR3 runs to 14 residues. DNA of the CDR3: TGTGCCAGCAGCTTAGGTCATAGCAATCAGCCCCAGCATTTT. Translating it yields CASSLGHSNQPQHF.

The count of this clone is one. The chain links TRBV5-6 to TRBJ2-1; TRBD1 might be the D (6 bases). V was pared by 3 bases and J by 5 bases, with 15 bases between. The CDR3 loop spans 15 amino acids. The germline gives CDR1 SGHDT, CDR2 YYEEEE. The CDR3 DNA follows: TGTGCCAGCAGCTGGGGGCAGCGAGGTAACAATGAGCAGTTCTTC. This gives the protein CASSWGQRGNNEQFF.

This clone appeared once. The chain uses TRBV28 and TRBJ1-6, with 9 bases matching TRBD1. Germline V lookup: CDR1 MDHEN, CDR2 SYDVKM. The V segment lost 5 bases and the J segment 5 bases; nucleotides outside the gene matches: 4. The CDR3 has 15 residues. CDR3 DNA: TGTGCCAGCAGTAGACAGGGGGTCGATAATTCACCCCTCCACTTT. Protein sequence: CASSRQGVDNSPLHF.

This chain joins TRBV19 and TRBJ2-1; D remains unclear. The V end lost 5 bases, the J end lost 0 bases, and 8 bases lay between the germline ends. Germline V gene lookup returns CDR1 LNHDA and CDR2 SQIVND (reference sequence). The CDR3 extends over 14 amino acids. CDR3 in DNA: TGTGCCAGTAGTGAGTGGAGCTCCTACAATGAGCAGTTCTTC. Translation: CASSEWSSYNEQFF. Full variable domain (outside the CDR3, taken from reference TRBV19 and TRBJ2-1): DGGITQSPKYLFRKEGQNVTLSCEQNLNHDAMYWYRQDPGQGLRLIYYSQIVNDFQKGDIAEGYSVSREKKESFPLTVTSAQKNPTAFYLCASSEWSSYNEQFFGPGTRLTVL.

The rearrangement joins TRBV5-8 to TRBJ1-5; TRBD1 is a possible D gene (6 bases). The V end lost 1 base, the J end lost 4 bases, and 12 bases lay between the germline ends. Germline CDR1 and CDR2: SGHTS and YDEGEE. The CDR3 consists of 15 residues. For the CDR3, the DNA is TGTGCCAGCAGCTTGAGGACAGCTGATAATCAGCCCCAGCATTTT. Its translation: CASSLRTADNQPQHF. The full variable domain, with the rest looked up from reference TRBV5-8 and TRBJ1-5, is EAGVTQSPTHLIKTRGQQATLRCSPISGHTSVYWYQQALGLGLQFLLWYDEGEERNRGNFPPRFSGRQFPNYSSELNVNALELEDSALYLCASSLRTADNQPQHFGDGTRLSIL.

This chain links TRBV11-3 with TRBJ1-5; 8 positions agree with TRBD1. Trimming cost V 5 bases and J 0 bases; bases outside gene matches: 3. Germline CDR1 and CDR2: SGHNT and YENEEA. The CDR3 has 15 residues. CDR3 region: CASSQGADSNQPQHF. The CDR3 DNA is TGTGCCAGCAGCCAGGGGGCGGATAGCAATCAGCCCCAGCATTTT.

This sequence joins TRBV7-9 and TRBJ2-5; maybe TRBD2 (6 bases). Germline V lookup: CDR1 SEHNR, CDR2 FQNEAQ (reference sequence). Between the trimmed V and J ends, which lost 3 bases and 6 bases, there was a span of 23 bases. This CDR3 contains 17 residues. The CDR3 loop reads CASSLDTLGGGLKTQYF. The CDR3 DNA follows: TGTGCCAGCAGCTTGGATACTTTGGGAGGTGGGCTGAAGACCCAGTACTTC.

V gene TRBV27 combines with J gene TRBJ1-2; D gene uncertain. CDR3 length: 17 amino acids. Germline CDR1 is MNHEY and CDR2 is SMNVEV (reference sequence). The V gene lost 0 bases and the J gene lost 4 bases, with 18 bases spanning the gap. DNA of the CDR3: TGTGCCAGCAGTTTATCGGGAGGGAGCGGGCGGAGCTATGGCTACACCTTC. Its protein is CASSLSGGSGRSYGYTF.

The rearrangement uses TRBV7-8 and TRBJ1-3; D unclear. Trimming cost V 5 bases and J 0 bases, with 8 bases left between them. The length of the CDR3 is 14 residues. Germline CDR1 is SGHVS and CDR2 is FQNEAQ. The CDR3 reads CASSPTDSGNTIYF. In DNA form, the CDR3 reads TGTGCCAGCAGCCCCACAGACTCTGGAAACACCATATATTTT.

This clone was detected once. The chain is built from TRBV28 and TRBJ1-1, with TRBD1 matching over 7 bases. CDR1 is MDHEN, CDR2 SYDVKM, per germline. The CDR3 is made up of 14 amino acids. V lost 8 bases to trimming and J lost 3 bases; unmatched junction nucleotides: 9. DNA for the CDR3: TGTGCCAGCGGGACGTGGCAGGGGGACACTGAAGCTTTCTTT. It is translated as CASGTWQGDTEAFF.

The chain is built from TRBV7-9 and TRBJ1-1; no clear D. Trimming removed 6 bases at V and 5 bases at J, with 19 bases between. The CDR3 is 15 residues long. From germline, CDR1 is SEHNR and CDR2 FQNEAQ (reference sequence). CDR3: CASSPAPAVGTEAFF. The CDR3 region has the DNA TGTGCCAGCAGTCCAGCTCCGGCGGTCGGGACTGAAGCTTTCTTT.

The chain couples TRBV5-6 to TRBJ1-3; D remains unclear. V lost 0 bases and J 11 bases, leaving 15 bases between the germline ends. Germline CDR1 and CDR2: SGHDT and YYEEEE. There are 14 residues in the CDR3. The chain's CDR3 is CASSLGQVDGPIYF. CDR3 bases: TGTGCCAGCAGCTTGGGTCAGGTGGATGGTCCCATATATTTT.